The 17 T cell receptor beta chains given below trace back to one sample, sequenced in a study of blood T cell repertoires in COVID-19. Generated by immunoSEQ multiplex PCR, the TCRdb table keeps only in-frame clones and is missing some. The sample holds over 70,000 clones; roughly 78% are singletons and the top ten take about 9.4%. The sequenced sample consisted of peripheral blood. Source of these receptors: a man aged 55-75 years with acute or convalescent COVID-19.

The V gene is TRBV19, the J gene TRBJ1-2, with 10 bases fitting TRBD1. The CDR3 is made up of 14 amino acids. The germline V gene encodes CDR1 LNHDA and CDR2 SQIVND (reference sequence). Trimming removed 5 bases from V and 4 bases from J; junction bases left unmatched: 4. CDR3: CASSLGDRGYGYTF. The DNA for the CDR3 is TGTGCCAGTAGTCTAGGGGACAGGGGCTATGGCTACACCTTC.

The chain employs TRBV7-8 and TRBJ2-7; TRBD2 matches 10 bases. CDR3 length: 13 amino acids. Germline V gives CDR1 SGHVS, CDR2 FQNEAQ. The ends lost 8 bases at V and 4 bases at J; junction bases unmatched: 5. The CDR3 loop reads CASVLAGTYEQYF. The CDR3 DNA follows: TGTGCCAGCGTACTAGCGGGAACATACGAGCAGTACTTC.

The chain is built from TRBV3-1 (or the pseudogene TRBV3-2) and TRBJ2-3; D might be TRBD2 (6 bases). V lost 0 bases to trimming and J lost 2 bases, with 12 bases between them. Germline V gene lookup returns CDR1 LGHDT and CDR2 YNNKEL (reference sequence). The CDR3 extends over 16 amino acids. CDR3 region: CASSQDNRGITDTQYF. Here the CDR3 DNA reads TGTGCCAGCAGCCAAGATAATCGGGGGATCACAGATACGCAGTATTTT.

The rearrangement links TRBV10-1 to TRBJ2-1; 10 positions match TRBD2. In germline, CDR1 is WNHNN, CDR2 SYGVQD (reference sequence). CDR3 size: 19 residues. V trimming: 4 bases; J trimming: 0 bases; junction bases outside the gene matches: 12. This CDR3 reads CASSGSTGTSATSYNEQFF. The CDR3, as DNA: TGCGCCAGCAGTGGAAGTACCGGGACTAGCGCAACCTCCTACAATGAGCAGTTCTTC.

The rearrangement links TRBV27 to TRBJ2-5, with D perhaps TRBD2 (5 bases). Deletions cut 5 bases from V and 3 bases from J, with 13 bases between. The germline V gene has CDR1 MNHEY and CDR2 SMNVEV (reference sequence). This CDR3 spans 14 amino acids. CDR3 sequence reads: CASSPSSREETQYF. The CDR3 DNA reads as TGTGCCAGCAGTCCATCCTCGAGGGAAGAGACCCAGTACTTC.

V and J are TRBV5-1 and TRBJ1-5; 7 positions agree with TRBD1. The CDR3 is 14 residues long. The germline V gene encodes CDR1 SGHRS and CDR2 YFSETQ. V lost 4 bases and J lost 6; bases outside the gene matches: 7. CDR3 sequence reads: CASSTGTEGQPQHF. The CDR3 DNA reads TGCGCCAGCAGCACCGGGACAGAGGGTCAGCCCCAGCATTTT.

This clone was counted a few times. The chain has TRBV5-8 and TRBJ2-5; TRBD1 matches 7 bases. V lost 3 bases and J lost 4; bases outside the gene matches: 3. The CDR3 has 13 residues. Germline V gene sequence: CDR1 SGHTS, CDR2 YDEGEE. CDR3 nucleotide sequence: TGTGCCAGCAGCTCACAGGGGAGAGAGACCCAGTACTTC. As protein: CASSSQGRETQYF.

V gene TRBV20-1 combines with J gene TRBJ2-7, with 7 bases identical to TRBD2. The CDR3 length is 11 residues. Germline lookup yields CDR1 DFQATT and CDR2 SNEGSKA (reference sequence). CDR3 nucleotides: TGCAGCGGGAGGATAGCGCTCGAGCAGTACTTC. Its translation: CSGRIALEQYF.

This clone was seen a single time. The rearrangement uses TRBV7-2 and TRBJ2-2; 10 bases fit TRBD1. The V and J ends lost 5 bases and 7 bases, in that order; junction bases with no gene match: 7. CDR1 and CDR2 (germline): SGHTA, FQGNSA. The CDR3 spans 15 residues. As DNA, the CDR3 is TGTGCCAGCAGCCCTTGGGACAGGGGTGGCGGGGAGCTGTTTTTT. Residues: CASSPWDRGGGELFF.

J is TRBJ1-4 and V is TRBV19; the match to TRBD1 covers 8 bases. Looked up from germline, CDR1 is LNHDA and CDR2 is SQIVND (reference sequence). The CDR3 covers 15 residues. V gave up 2 bases and J gave up 5 bases; unmatched junction bases: 4. The CDR3 here is CASSISRTGNEKLFF. CDR3 nucleotides: TGTGCCAGTAGTATATCCCGGACAGGGAATGAAAAACTGTTTTTT.

The chain carries TRBV19 and TRBJ2-4; D may be TRBD2 (5 bases). V was cut by 5 bases and J by 0 bases, with 11 bases left in between. CDR3 length equals 15 residues. Germline CDR1 LNHDA, CDR2 SQIVND (reference sequence). Here the CDR3 reads CASSDLTTAKNIQYF. CDR3 nucleotides: TGTGCCAGTAGTGACCTGACTACAGCCAAAAACATTCAGTACTTC.

The V gene is TRBV7-2, the J gene TRBJ2-2; tentative D call: TRBD2 (6 bases). The germline gives CDR1 SGHTA, CDR2 FQGNSA. With 8 bases removed from V and 7 bases from J, the gap between germline ends came to 14 bases. The CDR3 covers 13 residues. CDR3 in DNA: TGTGCCAGCGCAATACAGCGGGTCGGGGAGCTGTTTTTT. Translated, it gives CASAIQRVGELFF. Variable domain in full (rest from reference TRBV7-2 and TRBJ2-2): GAGVSQSPSNKVTEKGKDVELRCDPISGHTALYWYRQSLGQGLEFLIYFQGNSAPDKSGLPSDRFSAERTGGSVSTLTIQRTQQEDSAVYLCASAIQRVGELFFGEGSRLTVL.

This chain uses TRBV7-2 with TRBJ2-7; D uncertain. This CDR3 has 14 amino acids. Germline lookup yields CDR1 SGHTA and CDR2 FQGNSA. V lost 2 bases, J lost 2 bases, and 10 bases lay in between. CDR3 DNA sequence: TGTGCCAGCAGCTTAATCTTTCCGGCCTACGAGCAGTACTTC. The encoded protein is CASSLIFPAYEQYF.

V gene TRBV19 combines with J gene TRBJ1-5, with D perhaps TRBD1 (6 bases). Germline V CDR1 and CDR2: LNHDA, SQIVND (reference sequence). The CDR3 length is 16 residues. The V end was cut by 9 bases, the J end by 3 bases, with 21 bases between. The CDR3 reads CASFPGHRWINQPQHF. CDR3 DNA sequence: TGTGCCAGCTTCCCGGGACACCGGTGGATCAATCAGCCCCAGCATTTT.

The rearrangement joins TRBV20-1 to TRBJ2-7; 13 bases line up with TRBD2. From germline, CDR1 is DFQATT and CDR2 SNEGSKA (reference sequence). V shed 3 bases, J shed 0 bases, and the junction held 2 bases outside the gene matches. CDR3 length equals 15 residues. CDR3 residues: CSASRTSGSSYEQYF. The DNA of the CDR3 is TGCAGTGCTAGTCGGACTAGCGGGAGCTCCTACGAGCAGTACTTC.

This clone was detected only a few times. The chain uses TRBV30 and TRBJ1-2; weak D call: TRBD1 (5 bases). CDR1 is GTSNPN, CDR2 SVGIG, per germline (reference sequence). The CDR3 covers 12 residues. V was pared by 5 bases and J by 2 bases, with 9 bases between. This CDR3 reads CAWGKGNYGYTF. The CDR3 DNA reads TGTGCCTGGGGTAAGGGGAACTATGGCTACACCTTC.

The chain links TRBV6-1 to TRBJ1-1; 9 nucleotides align to TRBD1. Germline V gene sequence: CDR1 MNHNS, CDR2 SASEGT. The CDR3 length is 15 residues. V lost 1 base and J lost 2; bases outside the gene matches: 2. Written as DNA, the CDR3 is TGTGCCAGCAGTGAAGTGGGACAGGGTAACACTGAAGCTTTCTTT. Protein product: CASSEVGQGNTEAFF.